These 19 T cell receptor beta chains were all obtained from the same sample, sequenced in a study of T and B cells in COVID-19 patients. Multiplex PCR with BIOMED2 TRB-A/B primer pools amplified TRB rearrangements. TCRdb re-called the multiplex PCR reads through MiXCR, storing one row per CDR3 protein. Found here are 15,000 to 20,000 distinct CDR3 sequences, just over 35% of them singletons; the top ten hold approximately 17%. Each TRB amplification used about 220-500 ng of genomic DNA from blood. Material for sequencing was blood. Receptor source: a human donor with active COVID-19.

This clonotype has a handful of counts. CDR3 residues: CASSSGLPRLYV. In DNA form, the CDR3 reads TGTGCCAGCAGTTCCGGGCTCCCACGACTGTACGTC. V usage is TRBV12-3 or TRBV12-4 and J usage is TRBJ2-7; no clear D. This CDR3 spans 12 amino acids. The germline V and J ends were trimmed by 4 bases and 12 bases, with 16 bases remaining between them.

The chain uses TRBV7-2 and TRBJ2-1, with 8 bases matching TRBD2. Germline CDR1 SGHTA, CDR2 FQGNSA. The ends lost 5 bases at V and 9 bases at J; junction bases unmatched: 24. CDR3 length: 19 residues. The DNA for the CDR3 is TGTGCCAGCAGCCCTGGGCGATTAGCGGGGCAAGGTGGACCCGGTGAGCAGTTCTTC. As protein: CASSPGRLAGQGGPGEQFF. The whole variable domain, filled in from reference TRBV7-2 and TRBJ2-1, reads GAGVSQSPSNKVTEKGKDVELRCDPISGHTALYWYRQSLGQGLEFLIYFQGNSAPDKSGLPSDRFSAERTGGSVSTLTIQRTQQEDSAVYLCASSPGRLAGQGGPGEQFFGPGTRLTVL.

This chain connects TRBV10-3 to TRBJ1-5; the D is unclear. The CDR3 consists of 13 residues. Between the trimmed V and J ends, which lost 0 bases and 7 bases, there was a span of 7 bases. CDR1 ENHRY and CDR2 SYGVKD come from the germline V gene. Here the CDR3 reads CAISESGGQPQHF. Written as DNA, the CDR3 is TGTGCCATCAGTGAGTCGGGAGGCCAGCCCCAGCATTTT.

The chain recombines TRBV12-3 or TRBV12-4 with TRBJ1-5; TRBD1 aligns across 7 bases. J lost 2 bases, V lost 2 bases, and 3 bases had no gene match. The CDR3 is 15 residues long. CDR3 loop: CASSLFTGGNQPQHF. CDR3 in DNA: TGTGCCAGCAGTTTATTCACAGGGGGCAATCAGCCCCAGCATTTT.

The rearrangement uses TRBV7-2 and TRBJ2-2; 8 positions agree with TRBD2. CDR3 size: 17 residues. J gave up 0 bases and V 5 bases, and 8 bases lay outside the gene matches. CDR1 is SGHTA, CDR2 FQGNSA, per germline. The CDR3 nucleotides are TGTGCCAGCAGCCGCGCTGGGGGACTAGCGAACACCGGGGAGCTGTTTTTT. Translated: CASSRAGGLANTGELFF.

In its sample, this clonotype was seen a few times. The chain has TRBV18 and TRBJ2-7; 8 nucleotides match TRBD1. The V gene's germline CDR1 is KGHSH and CDR2 LQKENI. The CDR3 runs 16 residues. V was clipped by 6 bases and J by 1 base; unmatched bases: 11. The CDR3 DNA reads as TGTGCCAGCTCCCCATCGGCAGACAGGGGTTCCTACGAGCAGTACGTC. It yields the protein CASSPSADRGSYEQYV.

As to this clonotype: It may be a read error: a sequence one base away is much more abundant. The chain carries TRBV29-1 and TRBJ1-6, with D tentatively TRBD1 (6 bases). The germline gives CDR1 SQVTM, CDR2 ANQGSEA. The CDR3 covers 13 residues. The CDR3 region is CSVGQVYNTPLHF. CDR3 nucleotide sequence: TGCAGCGTTGGACAGGTTTATAATACACCCCTCCACTTT.

The chain carries TRBV6-5 and TRBJ1-1; a weak D match, TRBD1 (5 bases). The V and J ends lost 6 bases and 3 bases respectively, with 11 bases between them. CDR1 MNHEY and CDR2 SVGAGI come from the germline V gene. This CDR3 is 13 amino acids long. The CDR3 DNA sequence: TGTGCCAGCAGGCGACAGTGGGACACTGAAGCTTTCTTT. Translated, it gives CASRRQWDTEAFF.

Points on this clonotype: A read error may explain this, as a much larger clone is one base away. Lacking the conserved final phenylalanine or tryptophan, this CDR3 likely reflects a read error. The CDR3 is CASSWAAQSTDTQYL. The CDR3 DNA sequence: TGTGCCAGTAGTTGGGCAGCGCAAAGCACAGATACGCAGTATTTA. The J gene is TRBJ2-3, the V gene TRBV19, with D unresolved. Germline V gene lookup returns CDR1 LNHDA and CDR2 SQIVND (reference sequence). This CDR3 is 15 amino acids long. Trimming removed 5 bases from V and 0 bases from J, with 12 bases in between.

The chain couples TRBV11-1 to TRBJ2-5; perhaps TRBD2 as D (6 bases). The ends were cut back, 1 base at V and 4 bases at J, with 10 bases in the middle. CDR3 length: 14 residues. Per germline, CDR1 SGHAT and CDR2 FQDESV (reference sequence). The CDR3 loop is CASSLVSGIETQYF. The CDR3 coding sequence is TGTGCCAGCAGCTTAGTTAGCGGCATAGAGACCCAGTACTTC.

The chain carries TRBV19 and TRBJ2-3; D may be TRBD1 (6 bases). In germline, CDR1 is LNHDA, CDR2 SQIVND (reference sequence). Trimming left V 3 bases short and J 3 bases short, with 16 bases between. The CDR3 runs 16 residues. CDR3 sequence: CASSMRWSGATDTQYF. Here the CDR3 DNA reads TGTGCCAGTAGTATGCGCTGGTCAGGGGCGACAGATACGCAGTATTTT. Full variable domain (missing parts from reference TRBV19 and TRBJ2-3): DGGITQSPKYLFRKEGQNVTLSCEQNLNHDAMYWYRQDPGQGLRLIYYSQIVNDFQKGDIAEGYSVSREKKESFPLTVTSAQKNPTAFYLCASSMRWSGATDTQYFGPGTRLTVL.

This clonotype showed up just a few times. The chain links TRBV7-6 to TRBJ1-5; D ambiguous. Per the germline V gene, CDR1 is SGHVS and CDR2 is FNYEAQ. Deletions cut 1 base from V and 0 bases from J, with 16 bases between. The CDR3 runs to 18 residues. CDR3 loop: CASSLERGSAYSNQPQHF. The CDR3 DNA follows: TGTGCCAGCAGCTTAGAGCGAGGATCAGCCTATAGCAATCAGCCCCAGCATTTT.

This clonotype was observed a handful of times. J is TRBJ2-1 and V is TRBV7-9, with D perhaps matching TRBD1 or TRBD2 (5 bases each). CDR3 size: 12 residues. Germline V gene data show CDR1 as SEHNR and CDR2 as FQNEAQ (reference sequence). V was trimmed by 4 bases and J by 10 bases, leaving 11 bases between them. The CDR3 bases are TGTGCCAGCAGCTGGGGACCGCGGGAGCAGTTCTTC. Translated, it gives CASSWGPREQFF.

This clonotype was seen ten or more times. This chain links TRBV27 with TRBJ2-1; the match to TRBD1 covers 8 bases. Looked up from germline, CDR1 is MNHEY and CDR2 is SMNVEV (reference sequence). The length of the CDR3 is 12 residues. With V trimmed by 7 bases and J by 6 bases, 2 bases remained unmatched. CDR3 residues: CASIDRGNEQFF. The CDR3 DNA sequence: TGTGCCAGCATTGACAGGGGCAATGAGCAGTTCTTC.

This clonotype was found many times. The V and J genes are TRBV18 and TRBJ1-1; D not resolved. The CDR3 contains 16 residues. Trimming pared 1 base from V and 4 bases from J, leaving 16 bases between. The germline V gene encodes CDR1 KGHSH and CDR2 LQKENI. CDR3 amino acids: CASSPRQLTMSTEAFF. CDR3 sequence (DNA): TGTGCCAGCTCACCACGTCAGTTAACGATGAGCACTGAAGCTTTCTTT.

By proportion, this clonotype is medium-sized (0.01 to 0.1%). The V gene is TRBV19, the J gene TRBJ2-1; 13 positions agree with TRBD2. Germline CDR1 reads LNHDA; CDR2 reads SQIVND (reference sequence). V trimming: 5 bases; J trimming: 9 bases; junction bases outside the gene matches: 10. There are 16 residues in the CDR3. The CDR3 sequence: CASSSLLAGGPGEQFF. In DNA, the CDR3 is TGTGCCAGTAGTTCCCTACTAGCGGGGGGGCCTGGTGAGCAGTTCTTC.

This clonotype ranks as medium-sized. This chain uses TRBV5-4 with TRBJ2-7, with D unclear. Germline loops: CDR1 SGHNT, CDR2 YYREEE (reference sequence). V was clipped by 4 bases and J by 7 bases, with 12 bases between them. This CDR3 has 12 amino acids. The DNA of the CDR3 is TGTGCCAGCAGCGGAGAAGGAGTTGAGCAGTACTTC. It codes for CASSGEGVEQYF.

This clonotype is classed as medium-sized (0.01 to 0.1%). This sequence joins TRBV6-5 and TRBJ2-3; no firm D call. The CDR3 length is 10 residues. Per the germline V gene, CDR1 is MNHEY and CDR2 is SVGAGI. The V end lost 5 bases, the J end lost 14 bases, and 11 bases lay between the germline ends. The CDR3 DNA sequence: TGTGCCAGCAGTCCCGAGGCACGGTATTTT. Translated: CASSPEARYF.

The sample holds a few counts of this clonotype. This chain links TRBV5-4 with TRBJ2-2, with D possibly being TRBD1 or TRBD2 (6 bases each). Trimming removed 5 bases at V and 5 bases at J, with 13 bases between. Germline V gene data show CDR1 as SGHNT and CDR2 as YYREEE (reference sequence). This CDR3 comprises 14 residues. CDR3 in amino acids: CASRGGSMTGELFF. The CDR3 DNA is TGTGCCAGCAGGGGGGGCTCGATGACCGGGGAGCTGTTTTTT.